This T cell receptor beta chain came from a study of blood T cell repertoires in COVID-19. Here immunoSEQ multiplex PCR was the method, and the copy in TCRdb shows in-frame clones only, minus some. The table records under 300,000 clones, around 80% of them present only once. Source material: peripheral blood. This TCR was sampled from a human donor in a cohort sampled during active COVID-19.

CDR3 coding DNA: TGTGCCATCAGTGCCGGGACTAGCGACCTCTACGAGCAGTACTTC. As protein: CAISAGTSDLYEQYF. The rearrangement links TRBV10-3 to TRBJ2-7; the match to TRBD2 covers 10 bases. From germline, CDR1 is ENHRY and CDR2 SYGVKD. V lost 4 bases to trimming and J lost 3 bases; unmatched junction nucleotides: 6. The CDR3 is 15 amino acids.